This T cell receptor (beta chain) was found in a study of blood T cell repertoires in COVID-19 (dated by TCRdb to about 2020). A note on the overall study: Collaborator samples came from the United States, Italy and Spain and covered acute and convalescent phases of COVID-19. The material from the prospective study consisted of cDNA or gDNA derived from T cells, B-cell-depleted T cells, or PBMCs. Deeply sampled blood TCRbeta repertoires from subjects exposed to, actively infected with, or recovered from COVID-19 were included in the dataset. The repertoires were released in a freely available public database meant as a resource for research on the immune response to SARS-CoV-2. Samples came from the ongoing ImmuneRACE study (first 160 participants) plus 1,254 subjects from 6 global collaborators. The sample metadata nearly always contained a de-identified subject ID, COVID-19 status, age in years and sex. Where HLA class I and class II types were available, the types were taken from metadata supplied by the sample provider, not from assay-based typing.

Points the paper makes about the study in general: How much clinical and demographic metadata was included differed by source and by participant, and the metadata was provided uncurated.

The CDR3 runs 15 residues from the cysteine to the phenylalanine. Only the CDR3 region is kept as DNA, spanning 45 bases read in frame from base 1. Based on the germline V gene, the CDR1 and CDR2 sequences are MGHDK and SYGVNS. V loses 5 bases, J loses 7 bases, and the germline ends lie 18 bases apart. Comment on this clone: It lacks a known antigen. Qualities for individual bases were not recorded, and no much larger clone is one base off.

Collaborating institutions collected whole blood in K2EDTA tubes following their own protocols. For TCRbeta analysis, collaborator samples were shipped as frozen whole blood, as isolated PBMCs, or as DNA extracted from either sample type. TCRbeta CDR3 regions were amplified from genomic DNA using the immunoSEQ Assay, a bias-controlled multiplex PCR. Processing in the source paper ran as follows. The number of nucleated cells in each sample was estimated by amplification of reference gene primers within the assay. To quantify the absolute abundance of each unique TCRbeta CDR3 rearrangement, sequence reads were collapsed and filtered. For each sample, productive Simpson clonality was calculated as the square root of Simpson's diversity index over productive rearrangements. The table was pulled from immuneACCESS by TCRdb, which kept in-frame rearrangements only. Such tables lose some clones; where checked, under half of the loss comes from unresolved V genes, and the rest has no known cause. That table gives V, J and clone size, and the DNA gave D and trimming. The sample data list 150,000 to 200,000 clones, and 70% to 90% of these were observed just once. Roughly 6% of the sample comes from the top ten.

Sequenced: peripheral blood. The sequence was collected from a man between 40 and 49 years old with active or convalescent COVID-19. The receptor chain draws on TRBV25-1 and TRBJ1-5; the D gene identity is not certain. The CDR3 region: CASSRNGKGVQPQHF. The nucleotide sequence reads as follows: TGTGCCAGCAGTAGGAATGGAAAGGGAGTACAGCCCCAGCATTTT.